The 6 T cell receptor beta chains presented below share a single source sample, sequenced in a study of blood T cell repertoires in COVID-19. Here immunoSEQ multiplex PCR was the method, and the copy in TCRdb shows in-frame clones only, minus some. Here the sample spans roughly 190,000 clones, 70% to 85% being singletons. Sequencing was performed on peripheral blood. Source of these receptors: a woman aged 45-59 years with acute or convalescent COVID-19.

J is TRBJ2-3 and V is TRBV5-1; TRBD2 is a possible D gene (6 bases). The CDR3 totals 14 residues. The V end was cut by 4 bases, the J end by 6 bases, with 15 bases between. In germline, CDR1 is SGHRS, CDR2 YFSETQ. The CDR3 bases are TGCGCCAGCAGCCCGGGGGACGTGCGGGATACGCAGTATTTT. Protein: CASSPGDVRDTQYF.

The rearrangement joins TRBV7-9 to TRBJ1-1; D is unclear. Germline loops: CDR1 SEHNR, CDR2 FQNEAQ (reference sequence). V was shortened by 2 bases and J by 2 bases, with 9 bases between the two germline ends. The CDR3 contains 14 residues. The CDR3 DNA sequence: TGTGCCAGCAGCTTACCGGTATCAAACACTGAAGCTTTCTTT. Translated, it gives CASSLPVSNTEAFF.

Here the CDR3 reads CASSRGGQSPYNEQFF. The DNA of the CDR3 is TGTGCCAGCAGCCGGGGCGGACAGTCACCCTACAATGAGCAGTTCTTC. This chain connects TRBV3-1 (or the pseudogene TRBV3-2) to TRBJ2-1, with a tentative D call TRBD1 (6 bases). CDR1 LGHDT and CDR2 YNNKEL come from the germline V gene (reference sequence). This CDR3 comprises 16 residues. The V gene lost 4 bases and the J gene lost 2 bases, with 15 bases spanning the gap.

The chain combines TRBV6-5 with TRBJ2-7; D call uncertain. Germline V gene sequence: CDR1 MNHEY, CDR2 SVGAGI. CDR3 length: 12 residues. V was shortened by 7 bases and J by 6 bases, with 13 bases between the two germline ends. CDR3 residues: CASTRAKSEQYF. Written as DNA, the CDR3 is TGTGCCAGCACTCGTGCGAAGTCCGAGCAGTACTTC.

The V call is TRBV21-1, the J call TRBJ2-2; TRBD2, as called in the table, went unchecked against the DNA. TRBV21-1 is reported as a pseudogene. The CDR3 runs 17 residues. CDR3 loop: CASSKARDPKGPGELFF. The CDR3, as DNA: TGTGCCAGCAGCAAAGCGCGGGACCCGAAGGGCCCCGGGGAGCTGTTTTTT.

The chain couples TRBV28 to TRBJ1-2, with 8 bases lining up with TRBD1. The CDR3 covers 15 residues. The V gene end was trimmed by 6 bases and the J gene end by 8 bases; junction bases not matched to a gene: 14. Germline CDR1 reads MDHEN; CDR2 reads SYDVKM. The CDR3: CASSDRLGQGKGYTF. The CDR3, as DNA: TGTGCCAGCAGCGATCGCCTCGGACAGGGAAAAGGCTACACCTTC.